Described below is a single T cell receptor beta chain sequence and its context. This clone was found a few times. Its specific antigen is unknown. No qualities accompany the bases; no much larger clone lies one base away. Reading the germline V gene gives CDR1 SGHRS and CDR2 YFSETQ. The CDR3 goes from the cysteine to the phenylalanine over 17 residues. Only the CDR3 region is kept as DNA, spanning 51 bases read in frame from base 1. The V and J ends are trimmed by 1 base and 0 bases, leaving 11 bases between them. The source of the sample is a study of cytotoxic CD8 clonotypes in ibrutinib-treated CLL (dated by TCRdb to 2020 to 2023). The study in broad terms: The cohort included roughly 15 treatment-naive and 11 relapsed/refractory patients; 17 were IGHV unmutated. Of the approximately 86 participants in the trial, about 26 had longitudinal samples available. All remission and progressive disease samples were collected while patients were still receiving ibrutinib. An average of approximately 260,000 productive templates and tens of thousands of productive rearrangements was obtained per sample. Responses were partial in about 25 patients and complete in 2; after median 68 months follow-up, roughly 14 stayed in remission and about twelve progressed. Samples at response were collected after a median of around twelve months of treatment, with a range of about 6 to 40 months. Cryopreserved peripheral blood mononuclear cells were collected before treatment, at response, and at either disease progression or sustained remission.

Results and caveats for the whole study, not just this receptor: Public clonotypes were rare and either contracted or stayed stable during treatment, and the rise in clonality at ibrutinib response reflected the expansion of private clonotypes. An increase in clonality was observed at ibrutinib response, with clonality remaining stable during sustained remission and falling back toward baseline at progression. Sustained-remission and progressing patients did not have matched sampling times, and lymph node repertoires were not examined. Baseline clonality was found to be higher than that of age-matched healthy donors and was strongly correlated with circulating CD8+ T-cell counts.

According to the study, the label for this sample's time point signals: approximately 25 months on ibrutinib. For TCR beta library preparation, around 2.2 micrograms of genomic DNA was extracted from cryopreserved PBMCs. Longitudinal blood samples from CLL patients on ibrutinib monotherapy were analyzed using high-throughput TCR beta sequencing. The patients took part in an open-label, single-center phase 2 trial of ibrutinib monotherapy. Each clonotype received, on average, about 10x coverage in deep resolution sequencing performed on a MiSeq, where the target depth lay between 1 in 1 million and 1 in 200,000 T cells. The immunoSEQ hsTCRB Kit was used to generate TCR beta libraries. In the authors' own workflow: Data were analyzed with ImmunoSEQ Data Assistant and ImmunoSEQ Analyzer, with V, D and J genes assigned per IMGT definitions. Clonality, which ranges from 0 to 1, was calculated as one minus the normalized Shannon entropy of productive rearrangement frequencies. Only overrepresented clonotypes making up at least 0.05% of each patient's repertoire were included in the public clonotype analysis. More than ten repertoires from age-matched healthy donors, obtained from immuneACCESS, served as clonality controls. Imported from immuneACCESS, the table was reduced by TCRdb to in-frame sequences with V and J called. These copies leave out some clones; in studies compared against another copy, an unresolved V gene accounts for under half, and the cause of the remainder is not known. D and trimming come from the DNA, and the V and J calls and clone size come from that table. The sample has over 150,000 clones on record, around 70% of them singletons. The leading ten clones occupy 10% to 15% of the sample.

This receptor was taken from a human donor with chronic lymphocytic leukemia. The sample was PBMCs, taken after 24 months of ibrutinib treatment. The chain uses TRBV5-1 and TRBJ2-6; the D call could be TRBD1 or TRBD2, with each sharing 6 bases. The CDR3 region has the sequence CASSLSGEASGANVLTF. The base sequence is TGCGCCAGCAGCTTGTCAGGGGAGGCCTCTGGGGCCAACGTCCTGACTTTC.